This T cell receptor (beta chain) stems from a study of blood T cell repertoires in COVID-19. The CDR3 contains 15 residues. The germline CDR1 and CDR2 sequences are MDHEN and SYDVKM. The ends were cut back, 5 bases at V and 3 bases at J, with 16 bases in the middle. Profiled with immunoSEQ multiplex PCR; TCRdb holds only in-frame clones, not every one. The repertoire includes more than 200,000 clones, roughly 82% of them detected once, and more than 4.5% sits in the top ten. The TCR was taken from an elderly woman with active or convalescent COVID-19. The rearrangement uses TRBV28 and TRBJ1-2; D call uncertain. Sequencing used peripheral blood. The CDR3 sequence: CASSPGSIGDYGYTF. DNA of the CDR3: TGTGCCAGCAGTCCCGGGTCCATCGGCGACTATGGCTACACCTTC.